This is a list of T cell receptor beta chains from one sample in a study of T cell repertoires in cytomegalovirus infection. MiXCR, applied by TCRdb to the reads, yields one record per CDR3 protein. The repertoire holds about 100,000 distinct CDR3 sequences, with about 15% as singletons. Source material: PBMCs. The receptors were gathered from a human donor in good health (CMV status not recorded). Some clones in this sample may be carry-over from other donors' samples. The CDR3 runs from the conserved cysteine through the conserved F or W. A D gene is named only where the DNA matches it firmly. The size field is filled for only some rows; it gives once, few, many or a size class.

>TRBJ1-2|TRBV28|TRBD1|NA
CASSLHNKWRGRSGYTF
TGTGCCAGCAGTTTGCACAACAAATGGAGGGGGCGGTCCGGCTACACCTTC
>TRBJ2-3|TRBV7-2|NA|many
CASIRDPDTQYF
TGTGCCAGCATACGGGACCCGGATACGCAGTATTTT
>TRBJ2-4|TRBV6-2/TRBV6-3|NA|once
CASGWGIQYF
TGTGCCAGCGGCTGGGGCATTCAGTACTTC
>TRBJ2-7|TRBV28|NA|few
CASSPTDEQYF
TGTGCCAGCAGTCCCACCGACGAGCAGTACTTC
>TRBJ2-7|TRBV10-3|NA|few
CAISDRDGLRWEYEQYF
TGTGCCATCAGTGACCGCGATGGGCTTAGGTGGGAGTACGAGCAGTACTTC
>TRBJ2-7|TRBV7-2|TRBD2|many
CASSLNGLAYEQYF
TGTGCCAGCAGCCTTAACGGACTAGCCTACGAGCAGTACTTC
>TRBJ2-1|TRBV7-3|TRBD2|NA
CASSSIGGANEQFF
TGTGCCAGCAGCTCGATCGGGGGGGCGAATGAGCAGTTCTTC
>TRBJ1-2|TRBV28|NA|NA
CASTLTGTTNYGYTF
TGTGCCAGCACTCTAACAGGGACCACTAACTATGGCTACACCTTC
>TRBJ2-5|TRBV12-3/TRBV12-4|TRBD1|NA
CASSLGQGQGETQYF
TGTGCCAGCAGTTTAGGTCAGGGACAGGGTGAGACCCAGTACTTC
>TRBJ1-1|TRBV15|TRBD1|NA
CATSRDYTGQEVTAFF
TGTGCCACCAGCAGGGACTACACCGGACAGGAGGTTACGGCTTTCTTT
>TRBJ1-3|TRBV28|TRBD1|many
CASSSGDQGVISGNTIYF
TGTGCCAGCAGTAGTGGGGACCAGGGGGTGATCTCTGGAAACACCATATATTTT
>TRBJ2-7|TRBV7-2|NA|many
CASSIHPTAGEQYF
TGTGCCAGCAGCATCCATCCTACCGCGGGGGAGCAGTACTTC
>TRBJ2-2|TRBV7-2|TRBD2|many
CASSPGGSLVGELFF
TGTGCCAGCAGCCCGGGGGGGAGCTTGGTCGGGGAGCTGTTTTTT
>TRBJ2-3|TRBV7-2|NA|many
CASRGGLFTDTQYF
TGTGCCAGCAGGGGGGGACTCTTCACAGATACGCAGTATTTT